This TCR beta chain came from a study of blood T cell repertoires in COVID-19. As for the study in general: Some COVID-19 samples were acute and others convalescent; all came from the United States, Italy and Spain. The cDNA or gDNA used as material had been derived from T cells, B-cell-depleted T cells, or PBMCs.

In the source study's methods: How many nucleated cells were present was estimated from reference gene primer amplification. Measured with immunoSEQ multiplex PCR; TCRdb has only the in-frame clones, and not every one. The V and J calls and clone size are taken from that table; D and trimming were inferred from the DNA. The repertoire holds about 120,000 clones, 88% seen once, with approximately 1.1% in the top ten. This CDR3 spans 13 amino acids. The trim removed 4 bases at V and 7 bases at J, leaving 3 bases unmatched. The germline V gene has CDR1 KGHSH and CDR2 LQKENI. Input material: peripheral blood. The TCR comes from a woman older than 75 with acute or convalescent COVID-19. This rearrangement joins TRBV18 to TRBJ1-2, with 10 bases aligning to TRBD1. In DNA form, the CDR3 reads TGTGCCAGCTCACGACAGGGGGCAGGTGGCTACACCTTC. Translated, it gives CASSRQGAGGYTF. Looking up the rest from reference TRBV18 and TRBJ1-2 gives the full variable domain: NAGVMQNPRHLVRRRGQEARLRCSPMKGHSHVYWYRQLPEEGLKFMVYLQKENIIDESGMPKERFSAEFPKEGPSILRIQQVVRGDSAAYFCASSRQGAGGYTFGSGTRLTVV.